This TCR beta chain is from a study of blood T cells in healthy people across ages. Donors ranged from roughly 6 to 95 years old and were healthy Caucasians in Russia. This clonotype was picked up a small number of times. Germline CDR1 is MNHEY and CDR2 is SMNVEV (reference sequence). V shed 9 bases, J shed 0 bases, and the junction held 19 bases outside the gene matches. There are 19 residues in the CDR3. A second PCR, run for about 7 to 12 cycles, used a sample-barcoded 5' primer plus a J-beta primer mix. Each of the cDNA molecules was tagged by a template-switch adaptor with 12 random nucleotides. TCRdb reprocessed the 5' RACE reads via MiXCR and lists one record per CDR3 protein. The repertoire holds some 710,000 distinct CDR3 sequences, with about 46% as singletons.

This chain uses TRBV27 with TRBJ2-4; 8 nucleotides agree with TRBD1. The origin of this receptor is a man older than 75 in good health. The sample consisted of blood. Written as DNA, the CDR3 is TGTGCCAGGAGGATATCGACAGGGGTCGACTTCTTAGCCAAAAACATTCAGTACTTC. Translated: CARRISTGVDFLAKNIQYF.